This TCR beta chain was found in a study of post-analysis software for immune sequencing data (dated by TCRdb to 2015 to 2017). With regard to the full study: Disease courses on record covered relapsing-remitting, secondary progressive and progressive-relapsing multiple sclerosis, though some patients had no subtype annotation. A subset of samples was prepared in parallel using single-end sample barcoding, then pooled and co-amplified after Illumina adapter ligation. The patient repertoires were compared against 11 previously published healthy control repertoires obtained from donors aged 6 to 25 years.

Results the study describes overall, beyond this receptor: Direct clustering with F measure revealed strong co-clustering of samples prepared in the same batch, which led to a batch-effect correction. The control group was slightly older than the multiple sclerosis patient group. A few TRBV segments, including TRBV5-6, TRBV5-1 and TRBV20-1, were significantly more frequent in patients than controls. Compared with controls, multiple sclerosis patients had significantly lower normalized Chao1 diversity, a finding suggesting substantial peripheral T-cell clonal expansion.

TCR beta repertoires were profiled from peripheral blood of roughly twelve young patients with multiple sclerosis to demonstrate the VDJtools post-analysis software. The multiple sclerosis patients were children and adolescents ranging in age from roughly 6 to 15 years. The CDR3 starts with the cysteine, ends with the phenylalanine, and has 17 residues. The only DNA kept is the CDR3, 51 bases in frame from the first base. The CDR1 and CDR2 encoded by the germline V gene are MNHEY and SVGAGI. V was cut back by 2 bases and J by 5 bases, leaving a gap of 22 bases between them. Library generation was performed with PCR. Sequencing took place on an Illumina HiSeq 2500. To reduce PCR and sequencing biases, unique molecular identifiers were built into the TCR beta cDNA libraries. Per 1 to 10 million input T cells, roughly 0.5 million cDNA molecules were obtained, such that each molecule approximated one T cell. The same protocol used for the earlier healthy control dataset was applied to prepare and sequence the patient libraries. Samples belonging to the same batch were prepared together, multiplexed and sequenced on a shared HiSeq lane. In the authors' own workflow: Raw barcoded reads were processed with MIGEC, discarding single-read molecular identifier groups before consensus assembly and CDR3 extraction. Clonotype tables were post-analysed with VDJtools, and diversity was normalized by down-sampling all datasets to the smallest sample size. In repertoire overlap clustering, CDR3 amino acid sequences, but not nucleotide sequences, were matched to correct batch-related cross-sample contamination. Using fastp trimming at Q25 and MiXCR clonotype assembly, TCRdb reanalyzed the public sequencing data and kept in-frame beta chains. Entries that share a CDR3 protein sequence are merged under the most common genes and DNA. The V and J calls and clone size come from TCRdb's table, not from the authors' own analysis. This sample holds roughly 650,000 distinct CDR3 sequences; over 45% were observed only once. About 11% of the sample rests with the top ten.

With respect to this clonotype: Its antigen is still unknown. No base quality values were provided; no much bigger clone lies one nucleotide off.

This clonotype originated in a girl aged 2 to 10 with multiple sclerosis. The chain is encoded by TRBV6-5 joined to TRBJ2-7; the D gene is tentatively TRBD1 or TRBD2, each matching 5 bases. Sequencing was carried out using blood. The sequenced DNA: TGTGCCAGCAGTTACAGCGCCCGGGGCCCTTTAGGGAACGAGCAGTACTTC. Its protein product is CASSYSARGPLGNEQYF.